This record looks at one T cell receptor beta chain sequence and its context. The data were obtained in a study of technical replicates of blood from a few donors. Germline V CDR1 and CDR2: WSHSY, SAAADI. Germline trimming cut 6 bases from V and 4 bases from J; bases unmatched to any gene: 9. The CDR3 loop spans 15 amino acids. Only in-frame clones appear in the TCRdb table, and some are missing; sequencing was by immunoSEQ multiplex PCR. In the table there are under 85,000 clones, approximately 96% of which are singletons. Sequencing was done on a sample of T cells isolated from PBMCs. The TCR was taken from a human donor in good health. The genes are TRBV10-2 and TRBJ2-7, with 10 bases that match TRBD2. For the CDR3, the DNA is TGCGCCAGCAGCGACCTAGCGGGAGCATATTACGAGCAGTACTTC. This encodes CASSDLAGAYYEQYF.